What follows are 17 T cell receptor beta chains derived from one specimen sequenced in a study of post-analysis software for immune sequencing data. Regarding the study as a whole: A handful of TRBV segments occurring more often in patients than controls included TRBV5-6, TRBV5-1 and TRBV20-1.

The antigens for these receptors are not known. TCR beta libraries were prepared from cDNA with unique molecular identifiers. MiXCR was run by TCRdb on the PCR reads, yielding one entry per CDR3 protein. The table includes hundreds of thousands of distinct CDR3 sequences, 55% to 60% detected once. Sequencing used blood. Receptors were obtained from a girl aged 2 to 9 with multiple sclerosis.

The chain uses TRBV9 and TRBJ2-1; weak D call: TRBD1 (5 bases). Trimming stripped 0 bases from V and 10 bases from J, with 14 bases between. This CDR3 is 14 amino acids long. CDR1 is SGDLS and CDR2 is YYNGEE in the germline V gene. The CDR3 coding sequence is TGTGCCAGCAGCGTAGAATTCTTGGGGCAGGAGCAGTTCTTC. The encoded protein is CASSVEFLGQEQFF.

This clonotype was detected only once. This chain uses TRBV7-2 with TRBJ2-6; D call uncertain. The germline V gene has CDR1 SGHTA and CDR2 FQGNSA. This CDR3 is built from 16 residues. V dropped 1 base and J dropped 2 bases, with 9 bases sitting between them. CDR3 sequence reads: CASSLVSQAGANVLTF. The CDR3 coding sequence is TGTGCCAGCAGCTTAGTTAGCCAGGCTGGGGCCAACGTCCTGACTTTC.

This chain joins TRBV11-2 and TRBJ1-1; D is ambiguous. Germline V CDR1 and CDR2: SGHAT, FQNNGV. Trimming removed 5 bases from V and 5 bases from J, with 12 bases in between. The CDR3 sequence is 13 residues long. For the CDR3, the DNA is TGTGCCAGCAGCCCTCAAACCCGGACTGAAGCTTTCTTT. Residues: CASSPQTRTEAFF.

The chain employs TRBV7-9 and TRBJ2-7, with 7 bases identical to TRBD1. The CDR3 length is 15 residues. Trimming at V came to 1 base and at J to 3 bases, leaving 6 bases not matched to a gene. The germline V gene encodes CDR1 SEHNR and CDR2 FQNEAQ (reference sequence). The CDR3 region is CASSLEGTGDYEQYF. As DNA, the CDR3 is TGTGCCAGCAGCTTAGAGGGCACAGGGGACTACGAGCAGTACTTC. Supplemented by reference TRBV7-9 and TRBJ2-7, the full variable domain reads DTGVSQNPRHKITKRGQNVTFRCDPISEHNRLYWYRQTLGQGPEFLTYFQNEAQLEKSRLLSDRFSAERPKGSFSTLEIQRTEQGDSAMYLCASSLEGTGDYEQYFGPGTRLTVT.

J is TRBJ2-1 and V is TRBV15, with D uncertain. With 0 bases removed from V and 3 bases from J, the gap between germline ends came to 9 bases. The CDR3 totals 15 residues. CDR1 and CDR2 (germline): LNHNV, YYDKDF (reference sequence). The CDR3 reads CATSRDLKVYNEQFF. In DNA form, the CDR3 reads TGTGCCACCAGCAGAGATTTGAAAGTCTACAATGAGCAGTTCTTC.

The V gene is TRBV6-2 or TRBV6-3, the J gene TRBJ1-1; D is unclear. This CDR3 spans 12 amino acids. Trimming took 7 bases from V and 8 from J, leaving 14 bases between them. The germline CDR1 and CDR2 sequences are MNHEY and SVGEGT. Here the CDR3 DNA reads TGTGCCAGCACCAAATGGGCCGGGGAAGCTTTCTTT. As protein: CASTKWAGEAFF.

The gene calls are TRBV28 and TRBJ2-7; tentatively, D is TRBD2 (6 bases). The CDR3 runs 14 residues. Trimming took 4 bases from V and 0 from J, leaving 10 bases between them. CDR1 and CDR2 from the germline V gene are MDHEN and SYDVKM. The CDR3 nucleotides are TGTGCCAGCAGTTCTGCGGGACGCTCCTACGAGCAGTACTTC. As protein: CASSSAGRSYEQYF.

The chain is built from TRBV10-1 and TRBJ2-5; no clear D. Per the germline V gene, CDR1 is WNHNN and CDR2 is SYGVQD (reference sequence). V lost 4 bases to trimming and J lost 3 bases, with 9 bases between them. The CDR3 has 13 residues. The CDR3 loop is CASSGQLKETQYF. In DNA, the CDR3 is TGCGCCAGCAGTGGTCAGCTTAAAGAGACCCAGTACTTC.

J is TRBJ2-3 and V is TRBV6-5; possibly TRBD1 for D (6 bases). This CDR3 contains 16 residues. Per germline, CDR1 MNHEY and CDR2 SVGAGI. Trimming took 2 bases from V and 3 from J, leaving 15 bases between them. The CDR3 nucleotides read TGTGCCAGCAGTTACGATCGGACAGCGAGAACAGATACGCAGTATTTT. Translated: CASSYDRTARTDTQYF.

This chain uses TRBV20-1 with TRBJ2-6; 7 bases line up with TRBD1. The CDR3 contains 15 residues. The germline gives CDR1 DFQATT, CDR2 SNEGSKA (reference sequence). With 2 bases clipped from V and 1 base from J, the junction kept 2 bases outside the gene matches. The CDR3 protein is CSARLDRSGANVLTF. The DNA for the CDR3 is TGCAGTGCTAGATTGGACAGGTCTGGGGCCAACGTCCTGACTTTC.

The CDR3 coding sequence is TGTGCCAGCAGCTTCCCGCGGCGGGAGGGCCCTGGGGCCAACGTCCTGACTTTC. Protein sequence: CASSFPRREGPGANVLTF. The chain links TRBV11-2 to TRBJ2-6, with 9 bases fitting TRBD2. The V and J ends lost 3 bases and 2 bases, in that order; junction bases with no gene match: 8. Germline V gene lookup returns CDR1 SGHAT and CDR2 FQNNGV. The CDR3 length is 18 residues. The full variable domain, with the rest looked up from reference TRBV11-2 and TRBJ2-6, is EAGVAQSPRYKIIEKRQSVAFWCNPISGHATLYWYQQILGQGPKLLIQFQNNGVVDDSQLPKDRFSAERLKGVDSTLKIQPAKLEDSAVYLCASSFPRREGPGANVLTFGAGSRLTVL.

CDR3 residues: CSARDQGVANYGYTF. The CDR3, as DNA: TGCAGTGCTAGGGACCAGGGGGTAGCTAACTATGGCTACACCTTC. J is TRBJ1-2 and V is TRBV20-1, with 7 bases identical to TRBD1. The trim removed 3 bases at V and 0 bases at J, leaving 7 bases unmatched. CDR3 size: 15 residues. From germline, CDR1 is DFQATT and CDR2 SNEGSKA (reference sequence).

This sequence joins TRBV10-2 and TRBJ2-1, with 11 bases identical to TRBD2. CDR1 and CDR2 (germline): WSHSY, SAAADI. CDR3 length: 14 amino acids. The junction had 3 bases not matched to a gene; V was cut back by 6 bases and J by 5 bases. The CDR3 reads CASRGLAADNEQFF. The CDR3 coding sequence is TGCGCCAGCAGGGGACTAGCGGCAGACAATGAGCAGTTCTTC.

This clonotype was detected a few times. This chain joins TRBV3-1 and TRBJ2-4; no reliable D call. The end of the DNA is better explained by TRBJ2-7, so the J call may be wrong. Germline CDR1 LGHDT, CDR2 YNNKEL (reference sequence). The length of the CDR3 is 11 residues. Here the CDR3 DNA reads TGTGCCAGCAGCCGAGGAGACGAGCAGTACTTC. This codes for CASSRGDEQYF.

The genes are TRBV20-1 and TRBJ2-5; TRBD2 is a possible D gene (7 bases). Looked up from germline, CDR1 is DFQATT and CDR2 is SNEGSKA (reference sequence). The CDR3 spans 14 residues. Trimming took 3 bases from V and 11 from J, leaving 22 bases between them. The CDR3 coding sequence is TGCAGTGCTAGTGAGGGGGGGACTGCGCGGGAGCAGTACTTC. Amino acid sequence: CSASEGGTAREQYF.

Only a few counts were recorded for this clonotype. The CDR3 coding sequence is TGTGCCAGCAGCTCGAGTGGGACAGGTTTCTCCTACGAGCAGTACTTC. Amino acids: CASSSSGTGFSYEQYF. V and J are TRBV7-9 and TRBJ2-7, with TRBD1 matching 8 bases. The CDR3 is 16 residues long. V shed 4 bases, J shed 0 bases, and the junction held 8 bases outside the gene matches. Germline values: CDR1 SEHNR, CDR2 FQNEAQ (reference sequence).

The CDR3 protein is CSVDKRQGDYEQYF. CDR3 in DNA: TGCAGCGTTGATAAGCGGCAGGGGGACTACGAGCAGTACTTC. The chain uses TRBV29-1 and TRBJ2-7; 7 nucleotides align to TRBD1. The CDR3 is 14 amino acids. Germline CDR1 SQVTM, CDR2 ANQGSEA. Unmatched junction bases numbered 8, after V lost 3 bases and J lost 3 bases.